This entry lists 11 T cell receptor beta chains sequenced from one sample in a study of blood T cell repertoires in COVID-19 (dated by TCRdb to the early 2020s). The library was built by means of the immunoSEQ multiplex PCR assay. TCRdb provides this immuneACCESS table in a form limited to in-frame rearrangements. Some clones are lacking; in checked studies, under half of them reflect an unresolved V gene, and why the rest are absent is not known. The sample table shows about 140,000 clones, and 84% are seen once. The leading ten clones occupy more than 8.5% of the sample. Sequenced: peripheral blood. The receptors stem from a man between 60 and 75 years old with active or convalescent COVID-19.

In DNA, the CDR3 is TGTGCCAGCAGCGTAGGCGTCTTCGGGGGTGAAAAACTGTTTTTT. This translates into CASSVGVFGGEKLFF. The genes are TRBV9 and TRBJ1-4; weak D call: TRBD1 (5 bases). This CDR3 is 15 amino acids long. Germline CDR1 reads SGDLS; CDR2 reads YYNGEE. Trimming removed 0 bases at V and 7 bases at J, with 13 bases between.

The chain recombines TRBV29-1 with TRBJ1-1; 7 nucleotides align to TRBD1. This CDR3 spans 14 amino acids. V lost 4 bases and J lost 5; bases outside the gene matches: 10. The germline CDR1 and CDR2 sequences are SQVTM and ANQGSEA. DNA of the CDR3: TGCAGCGTTGCGGAGGGACAGACTCAAACTGAAGCTTTCTTT. Protein: CSVAEGQTQTEAFF.

This rearrangement joins TRBV7-2 to TRBJ2-3; D remains ambiguous. The CDR3 contains 14 residues. The V end was cut by 1 base, the J end by 2 bases, with 7 bases between. Looked up from germline, CDR1 is SGHTA and CDR2 is FQGNSA. CDR3 bases: TGTGCCAGCAGCTTAGGCGGCTACACAGATACGCAGTATTTT. The encoded protein is CASSLGGYTDTQYF.

This chain uses TRBV5-1 with TRBJ2-2; 8 bases are shared with TRBD1. The CDR3 has 16 residues. V dropped 3 bases and J dropped 0; count of bases not matched to a gene: 4. Germline CDR1 is SGHRS and CDR2 is YFSETQ. The CDR3 sequence is CASSWTGHANTGELFF. The DNA of the CDR3 is TGCGCCAGCAGCTGGACAGGGCACGCGAACACCGGGGAGCTGTTTTTT.

This chain joins TRBV4-3 and TRBJ1-1; D not certain. The germline V gene encodes CDR1 LGHNA and CDR2 YSLEER. Trimming shortened V by 0 bases and J by 0 bases, and 8 bases separated the two germline ends. CDR3 length: 15 amino acids. CDR3 residues: CASSQDRYLNTEAFF. CDR3 in DNA: TGCGCCAGCAGCCAAGACCGCTATTTGAACACTGAAGCTTTCTTT.

The chain couples TRBV3-1 (or the pseudogene TRBV3-2) to TRBJ1-2; the match to TRBD1 covers 12 bases. Germline V gene lookup returns CDR1 LGHDT and CDR2 YNNKEL (reference sequence). V shed 4 bases and J 6 bases; nucleotides not matched to a gene: 15. There are 18 residues in the CDR3. The CDR3 sequence is CASSPMGQGALLGDGYTF. In DNA form, the CDR3 reads TGTGCCAGCAGCCCCATGGGACAGGGGGCATTACTTGGAGATGGCTACACCTTC.

This chain links TRBV9 with TRBJ2-5, with a possible D match to TRBD2 (5 bases). The germline V and J ends were trimmed by 1 base and 5 bases, with 9 bases remaining between them. Germline V gene sequence: CDR1 SGDLS, CDR2 YYNGEE. The CDR3 sequence is 13 residues long. The CDR3 bases are TGTGCCAGCAGCGTAAGGACTCGGGAGACCCAGTACTTC. Residues: CASSVRTRETQYF.

The chain links TRBV3-1 (or the pseudogene TRBV3-2) to TRBJ2-7, with 8 bases fitting TRBD1. The ends lost 4 bases at V and 5 bases at J; junction bases unmatched: 4. CDR3 length equals 13 residues. CDR1 and CDR2 (germline): LGHDT, YNNKEL (reference sequence). The CDR3 bases are TGTGCCAGCAGCCGACAGGGGTCCAACGAGCAGTACTTC. It encodes CASSRQGSNEQYF.

The chain carries TRBV6-6 and TRBJ2-3, with a possible D match to TRBD1 (6 bases). The length of the CDR3 is 15 residues. V was pared by 6 bases and J by 3 bases, with 16 bases between. Germline values: CDR1 MNHNY, CDR2 SVGAGI (reference sequence). The CDR3 DNA reads TGTGCCAGCAGACTAGGGACACCAGCGACAGATACGCAGTATTTT. This gives the protein CASRLGTPATDTQYF.

The chain recombines TRBV5-6 with TRBJ2-2, with TRBD1 matching 8 bases. The CDR3 is 16 amino acids. Germline V gives CDR1 SGHDT, CDR2 YYEEEE. V shed 0 bases and J 5 bases; nucleotides not matched to a gene: 6. The CDR3 sequence: CASSLVQGVVTGELFF. In DNA, the CDR3 is TGTGCCAGCAGCTTGGTACAGGGGGTGGTGACCGGGGAGCTGTTTTTT.

The chain links TRBV6-6 to TRBJ2-3; D is uncertain. Trimming left V 0 bases short and J 2 bases short, with 6 bases between. CDR3 length: 14 residues. CDR1 and CDR2 (germline): MNHNY, SVGAGI (reference sequence). The CDR3 DNA sequence: TGTGCCAGCAGTTACTCCCTAAACACAGATACGCAGTATTTT. Residues: CASSYSLNTDTQYF.